Presented here are 28 T cell receptor beta chains from one specimen sequenced in a study of T cells expressing NK-cell markers. TCRdb processed the 5' RACE reads again and assigns one entry to each CDR3 protein, with no DNA. The repertoire table contains around 380,000 distinct CDR3 sequences. Sequenced sample: blood T cells: a sorted CD56 or NKG2C T cell subset, CD4+ or CD8+ T cells, or bulk PBMC T cells (not recorded which). The receptors originated from a woman between 50 and 59 years old in good health.

The CDR3: CASSLTSGQQGQFF. The chain couples TRBV5-1 to TRBJ2-1; TCRdb's D call of TRBD2 is untestable without DNA. The V gene's germline CDR1 is SGHRS and CDR2 YFSETQ. This CDR3 has 14 amino acids.

The J gene is TRBJ2-1, the V gene TRBV12-3 or TRBV12-4. This CDR3 has 14 residues. The CDR3 protein is CASRVANIHGEQFF.

V usage is TRBV7-3 and J usage is TRBJ2-5. CDR3 length equals 13 residues. Germline V gene data show CDR1 as SGHTA and CDR2 as FQGTGA. CDR3 protein: CASSLSAQETQYF.

CDR3 sequence reads: CASSRSPSTAKETQYF. V is TRBV11-3 and J is TRBJ2-5; TCRdb calls TRBD2, which cannot be checked without DNA. CDR3 length equals 16 residues. Germline CDR1 is SGHNT and CDR2 is YENEEA.

The CDR3 loop is CATSDTGTGGASGELFF. The chain uses TRBV24-1 and TRBJ2-2; TCRdb's D call of TRBD1 is untestable without DNA. This CDR3 has 17 amino acids. Germline V gene sequence: CDR1 KGHDR, CDR2 SFDVKD.

The V and J genes are TRBV29-1 and TRBJ2-1. Germline lookup yields CDR1 SQVTM and CDR2 ANQGSEA. There are 12 residues in the CDR3. The CDR3 region is CSVGSLQNEQFF.

V gene TRBV2 combines with J gene TRBJ1-5. The germline gives CDR1 SNHLY, CDR2 FYNNEI. The CDR3 extends over 13 amino acids. This chain's CDR3 is CASGEEPNQPQHF. Full variable domain (missing parts from reference TRBV2 and TRBJ1-5): EPEVTQTPSHQVTQMGQEVILRCVPISNHLYFYWYRQILGQKVEFLVSFYNNEISEKSEIFDDQFSVERPDGSNFTLKIRSTKLEDSAMYFCASGEEPNQPQHFGDGTRLSIL.

The chain has TRBV9 and TRBJ2-1; TCRdb proposes TRBD2, but this gene call is untestable without DNA. The germline V gene encodes CDR1 SGDLS and CDR2 YYNGEE. The CDR3 sequence is 15 residues long. CDR3 amino acids: CASSTLRAVDNEQFF.

The chain links TRBV11-2 to TRBJ2-7; TCRdb returns TRBD1, unconfirmable since there is no DNA. The germline gives CDR1 SGHAT, CDR2 FQNNGV. The CDR3 sequence is 14 residues long. The CDR3 sequence is CASSLGPQSYEQYF.

The chain links TRBV12-5 to TRBJ2-7. This CDR3 spans 12 amino acids. In germline, CDR1 is LGHNT, CDR2 FRNRAP. CDR3 in amino acids: CASDFDGYEQYF.

V usage is TRBV30 and J usage is TRBJ1-2. Germline assignment: CDR1 GTSNPN and CDR2 SVGIG (reference sequence). There are 12 residues in the CDR3. This CDR3 is CAWIDSLGGYTF.

The gene calls are TRBV5-1 and TRBJ1-4. Germline V gene sequence: CDR1 SGHRS, CDR2 YFSETQ. CDR3 size: 15 residues. CDR3 in amino acids: CASSLEGRGYEKLFF. Full variable domain (missing parts from reference TRBV5-1 and TRBJ1-4): KAGVTQTPRYLIKTRGQQVTLSCSPISGHRSVSWYQQTPGQGLQFLFEYFSETQRNKGNFPGRFSGRQFSNSRSEMNVSTLELGDSALYLCASSLEGRGYEKLFFGSGTQLSVL.

The chain combines TRBV6-6 with TRBJ2-2; there is no DNA to check the TCRdb D call of TRBD2. Per the germline V gene, CDR1 is MNHNY and CDR2 is SVGAGI (reference sequence). The CDR3 covers 14 residues. The CDR3 loop reads CATVGRLNTGELFF.

V usage is TRBV6-5 and J usage is TRBJ2-5. Germline CDR1 MNHEY, CDR2 SVGAGI. The CDR3 has 14 amino acids. CDR3: CASSYLVSAETQYF.

The rearrangement links TRBV29-1 to TRBJ1-1. Germline CDR1 and CDR2: SQVTM and ANQGSEA. The CDR3 is made up of 12 amino acids. The CDR3 loop is CSVSSSGTEAFF. The variable domain in full, with the rest retrieved from reference TRBV29-1 and TRBJ1-1, is SAVISQKPSRDICQRGTSLTIQCQVDSQVTMMFWYRQQPGQSLTLIATANQGSEATYESGFVIDKFPISRPNLTFSTLTVSNMSPEDSSIYLCSVSSSGTEAFFGQGTRLTVV.

The CDR3 spells CASSYVGTGANVLTF. This chain joins TRBV6-5 and TRBJ2-6; the D gene TCRdb calls, TRBD1, cannot be checked with no DNA. This CDR3 region has 15 residues. Germline V gene sequence: CDR1 MNHEY, CDR2 SVGAGI.

The chain combines TRBV10-3 with TRBJ2-1. CDR3 length: 15 amino acids. CDR1 and CDR2 (germline): ENHRY, SYGVKD. CDR3 protein: CAITEGNSLYNEQFF.

This chain links TRBV30 with TRBJ2-5; TCRdb returns TRBD2, unconfirmable since there is no DNA. Germline CDR1 and CDR2: GTSNPN and SVGIG (reference sequence). The CDR3 has 11 amino acids. This chain's CDR3 is CAWRTTGTQYF. Looking up the rest from reference TRBV30 and TRBJ2-5 gives the full variable domain: SQTIHQWPATLVQPVGSPLSLECTVEGTSNPNLYWYRQAAGRGLQLLFYSVGIGQISSEVPQNLSASRPQDRQFILSSKKLLLSDSGFYLCAWRTTGTQYFGPGTRLLVL.

The chain carries TRBV11-2 and TRBJ2-5; TCRdb selects TRBD1, and the lack of DNA leaves this call unchecked. This CDR3 is built from 14 residues. CDR1 and CDR2 from the germline V gene are SGHAT and FQNNGV. The CDR3 here is CASITPGNQETQYF.

J is TRBJ2-1 and V is TRBV30. Looked up from germline, CDR1 is GTSNPN and CDR2 is SVGIG (reference sequence). The CDR3 spans 11 residues. The CDR3 spells CAWSVLDEQFF.

The chain recombines TRBV12-3 or TRBV12-4 with TRBJ2-1; TCRdb designates TRBD2, a call that cannot be tested without DNA. The CDR3 is 16 residues long. The CDR3 here is CASSLLRLVRYNEQFF.

The rearrangement uses TRBV4-2 and TRBJ2-3; TCRdb indicates TRBD1, and absent DNA this call remains unverified. This CDR3 spans 15 amino acids. CDR1 is LGHNA, CDR2 YNFKEQ, per germline. CDR3 residues: CASSQERTGLDTQYF.

The chain is built from TRBV20-1 and TRBJ2-1. This CDR3 spans 14 amino acids. Per the germline V gene, CDR1 is DFQATT and CDR2 is SNEGSKA (reference sequence). The chain's CDR3 is CSAIWGTSLNEQFF.

This chain joins TRBV29-1 and TRBJ2-1; TCRdb's D call of TRBD2 is untestable without DNA. The CDR3 runs 13 residues. Germline CDR1 SQVTM, CDR2 ANQGSEA. The CDR3 is CSAATSGHNEQFF.

Here the CDR3 reads CASSSLFDYGYTF. This chain links TRBV9 with TRBJ1-2. Germline V CDR1 and CDR2: SGDLS, YYNGEE. CDR3 size: 13 residues.

The V gene is TRBV6-6, the J gene TRBJ2-1. The CDR3 sequence is 17 residues long. Germline V CDR1 and CDR2: MNHNY, SVGAGI (reference sequence). The CDR3 spells CASSSPSANPHHNEQFF.

The chain combines TRBV4-1 with TRBJ2-3. This CDR3 has 16 residues. CDR1 MGHRA and CDR2 YSYEKL come from the germline V gene. The CDR3 sequence is CASSQVNLISTDTQYF.

This chain uses TRBV20-1 with TRBJ1-2; lacking DNA, the TRBD1 call made by TCRdb goes unchecked. CDR1 and CDR2 from the germline V gene are DFQATT and SNEGSKA (reference sequence). The CDR3 sequence is 12 residues long. The CDR3 sequence: CSARAPAGGYTF.